One and the same sample provided the 19 T cell receptor beta chains below, sequenced in a study of vaccination and CD4 T cells after COVID-19 (dated by TCRdb to about 2022). Library method: PCR. For sequencing, an Illumina iSeq 100 was employed. DNA from cultured CD4+ T cells underwent TCR sequencing with the Oncomine TCR Beta short-read assay at the Johns Hopkins FTIC core. TCRdb reworked the public reads: Q25 trimming with fastp, MiXCR clone assembly, productive beta chains retained. Records with the same CDR3 protein are collapsed into one entry carrying the most frequent genes and DNA. Counted in this sample were tens of thousands of distinct CDR3 sequences; 43% of them appeared once. Approximately 5% of the sample belongs to the ten largest clones. Sample time point, as interpreted from the label and publication: late sampling 161 to 241 days after vaccination in a few convalescent patients. According to the study, the label for this sample's treatment or condition signals: approximately 9-day PBMC culture with coronavirus spike peptide pools or control peptides (ViraFEST assay).

For these receptors, no antigen is known. The source material was CD4+ T cells from blood, cultured in vitro, sampled about 7 months after SARS-CoV-2 vaccination. The receptors were gathered from a human donor who had recovered from COVID-19.

The rearrangement links TRBV6-2 or TRBV6-3 to TRBJ2-1; 9 bases align to TRBD2. Germline V gene data show CDR1 as MNHEY and CDR2 as SVGEGT. CDR3 length: 18 amino acids. V shed 4 bases, J shed 8 bases, and the junction held 18 bases outside the gene matches. The CDR3 DNA sequence: TGTGCCAGCAGTTTTTCAGGCGGGAGGGCCGTGAGTAGTTATGAGCAGTTCTTC. This gives the protein CASSFSGGRAVSSYEQFF.

This clonotype was counted between two and nine times. CDR3 region: CASSPHDRRGGYGYTF. The CDR3 region has the DNA TGTGCCAGCAGCCCCCACGACCGCCGGGGTGGGTATGGCTACACCTTC. The chain is built from TRBV2 and TRBJ1-2; unclear D gene. Trimming pared 6 bases from V and 5 bases from J, leaving 22 bases between. CDR1 is SNHLY, CDR2 FYNNEI, per germline. The CDR3 runs to 16 residues.

This clonotype is labeled medium-sized. The J gene is TRBJ2-5, the V gene TRBV7-2, with D uncertain. V lost 5 bases to trimming and J lost 5 bases, with 6 bases between them. The CDR3 has 11 amino acids. CDR1 and CDR2 (germline): SGHTA, FQGNSA. The CDR3 loop is CASSEQETQYF. The CDR3 DNA reads as TGTGCCAGCAGCGAACAGGAGACCCAGTACTTC.

The genes are TRBV20-1 and TRBJ2-5; 8 nucleotides match TRBD1. Losses at the gene ends were 5 bases for V and 7 bases for J; bases not matched to a gene: 18. This CDR3 is 16 amino acids long. Germline V CDR1 and CDR2: DFQATT, SNEGSKA (reference sequence). CDR3 sequence (DNA): TGCAGTGCTCCTGACACTGGACAGGGTGACGTGGGGACCCAGTACTTC. Its translation is CSAPDTGQGDVGTQYF.

V usage is TRBV19 and J usage is TRBJ2-7, with a weak D call TRBD1 (6 bases). The germline V gene encodes CDR1 LNHDA and CDR2 SQIVND (reference sequence). Trimming left V 5 bases short and J 6 bases short, with 17 bases between. This CDR3 spans 14 amino acids. CDR3 DNA sequence: TGTGCCAGTAGTGAACAGGGCGTGGTGGGCGAGCAGTACTTC. It specifies CASSEQGVVGEQYF.

V usage is TRBV21-1 and J usage is TRBJ1-1; the table's TRBD1 call for D was not verified on the DNA. TRBV21-1 represents a pseudogene. There are 17 residues in the CDR3. The CDR3 DNA reads TGTGCCAGCAGCAAAGCGGGGGACAGCAACATGAACACTGAAGCTTTCTTT. This gives the protein CASSKAGDSNMNTEAFF.

The sample holds a few counts of this clonotype. The rearrangement uses TRBV11-2 and TRBJ2-5; 9 nucleotides match TRBD1. The germline V gene encodes CDR1 SGHAT and CDR2 FQNNGV. Germline trimming cut 4 bases from V and 2 bases from J; bases unmatched to any gene: 8. This CDR3 is built from 16 residues. CDR3 in amino acids: CASSWGDRVEQETQYF. For the CDR3, the DNA is TGTGCCAGCAGCTGGGGGGACAGGGTGGAGCAAGAGACCCAGTACTTC.

This clonotype has a handful of counts. V and J are TRBV27 and TRBJ2-7; D ambiguous. In germline, CDR1 is MNHEY, CDR2 SMNVEV (reference sequence). The CDR3 spans 15 residues. Deletions cut 5 bases from V and 3 bases from J, with 17 bases between. CDR3 coding DNA: TGTGCCAGCAGTCTCCCAGGACGGTTTGGCTACGAGCAGTACTTC. It specifies CASSLPGRFGYEQYF.

A remark on this clonotype: Germline and junction disagree at one end, which may indicate a read error. The chain joins TRBV7-2 to TRBJ2-3, with unresolved D. Germline values: CDR1 SGHTA, CDR2 FQGNSA. The CDR3 runs 15 residues. The CDR3 sequence: CASSESTGRPDTQSF. DNA of the CDR3: TGTGCCAGCAGCGAAAGCACCGGCCGTCCAGATACGCAGTCTTTT.

This clonotype has more than one count but fewer than ten. The rearrangement joins TRBV7-3 to TRBJ2-3, with 7 bases that match TRBD2. The V and J ends lost 6 bases and 2 bases, in that order; junction bases with no gene match: 8. The CDR3 extends over 15 amino acids. Germline V gene data show CDR1 as SGHTA and CDR2 as FQGTGA. This CDR3 is CASSPSGIPTDTQYF. The CDR3 nucleotides read TGTGCCAGCAGTCCAAGCGGGATCCCCACAGATACGCAGTATTTT.

This clonotype was detected a few times. This chain joins TRBV20-1 and TRBJ2-5, with 8 bases lining up with TRBD2. The CDR3 is 13 residues long. Germline loops: CDR1 DFQATT, CDR2 SNEGSKA (reference sequence). V shed 5 bases and J 2 bases; nucleotides not matched to a gene: 4. CDR3 bases: TGCAGTGCTCTGACTAGCGCTCAAGAGACCCAGTACTTC. This encodes CSALTSAQETQYF.

This chain uses TRBV19 with TRBJ1-2; TRBD1 is a possible D gene (6 bases). V lost 6 bases to trimming and J lost 2 bases, with 10 bases between them. CDR3 length: 13 residues. Germline V gene lookup returns CDR1 LNHDA and CDR2 SQIVND (reference sequence). The CDR3 DNA sequence: TGTGCCAGTAGGCCGACAGGAAACTATGGCTACACCTTC. Protein: CASRPTGNYGYTF.

The gene calls are TRBV7-9 and TRBJ2-7; unclear D gene. This CDR3 is 11 amino acids long. Looked up from germline, CDR1 is SEHNR and CDR2 is FQNEAQ (reference sequence). V was trimmed by 3 bases and J by 5 bases, leaving 5 bases between them. CDR3 nucleotide sequence: TGTGCCAGCAGCTTTGGCGACGAGCAGTACTTC. Its translation: CASSFGDEQYF.

In this sample, this clonotype turned up a few times. The V call is TRBV20-1, the J call TRBJ2-5; the D gene is possibly TRBD2 (7 bases). This CDR3 comprises 13 residues. Germline CDR1 reads DFQATT; CDR2 reads SNEGSKA (reference sequence). Trimming stripped 8 bases from V and 3 bases from J, with 16 bases between. As DNA, the CDR3 is TGCAGTACAGGGTTGGCGGGAGAAGAGACCCAGTACTTC. Its protein product is CSTGLAGEETQYF.

The table lists this clonotype with a few counts. This chain links TRBV10-3 with TRBJ1-2; D uncertain. Trimming took 3 bases from V and 2 from J, leaving 7 bases between them. The CDR3 is made up of 13 amino acids. Germline values: CDR1 ENHRY, CDR2 SYGVKD. In DNA form, the CDR3 reads TGTGCCATCAGTGAAGCAGAAAACTATGGCTACACCTTC. As protein: CAISEAENYGYTF.

The chain carries TRBV6-5 and TRBJ1-5; D possibly corresponds to TRBD1 (6 bases). Trimming took 4 bases from V and 6 from J, leaving 10 bases between them. Germline CDR1 and CDR2: MNHEY and SVGAGI. The CDR3 contains 13 residues. CDR3 region: CASSSQGRQPQHF. CDR3 bases: TGTGCCAGCAGTTCGCAGGGGCGTCAGCCCCAGCATTTT.

The gene calls are TRBV28 and TRBJ2-4; TRBD1 is a possible D gene (6 bases). In germline, CDR1 is MDHEN, CDR2 SYDVKM. V was clipped by 2 bases and J by 6 bases, with 17 bases between them. The CDR3 spans 16 residues. The CDR3: CASSLEGLQGANIQYF. In nucleotides, the CDR3 is TGTGCCAGCAGTTTAGAGGGATTACAGGGAGCAAACATTCAGTACTTC.

The chain combines TRBV28 with TRBJ2-7; 9 bases are shared with TRBD1. The CDR3 has 15 amino acids. Germline values: CDR1 MDHEN, CDR2 SYDVKM. Germline trimming cut 7 bases from V and 7 bases from J; bases unmatched to any gene: 14. CDR3 protein: CASKDTGTGLDEQYF. CDR3 DNA sequence: TGTGCCAGCAAGGATACCGGGACAGGGTTGGATGAGCAGTACTTC.

V usage is TRBV6-1 and J usage is TRBJ2-5; weak D call: TRBD2 (6 bases). Germline V gene lookup returns CDR1 MNHNS and CDR2 SASEGT. Trimming removed 10 bases at V and 0 bases at J, with 15 bases between. The CDR3 covers 14 residues. As DNA, the CDR3 is TGTGCCATCAAACTCGGGGGTAACCAAGAGACCCAGTACTTC. It encodes CAIKLGGNQETQYF.